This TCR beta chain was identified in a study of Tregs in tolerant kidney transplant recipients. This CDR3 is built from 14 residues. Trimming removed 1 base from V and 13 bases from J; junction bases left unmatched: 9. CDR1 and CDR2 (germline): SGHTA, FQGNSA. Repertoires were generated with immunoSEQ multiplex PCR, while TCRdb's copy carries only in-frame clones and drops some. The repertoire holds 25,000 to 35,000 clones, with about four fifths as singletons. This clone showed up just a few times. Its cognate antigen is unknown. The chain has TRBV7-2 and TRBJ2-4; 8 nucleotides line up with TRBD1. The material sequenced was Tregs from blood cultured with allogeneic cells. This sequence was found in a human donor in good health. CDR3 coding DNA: TGTGCCAGCAGCTTAGTAGAGGCCGGGACAGGCCAGTACTTC. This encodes CASSLVEAGTGQYF.